The subject of this entry is one T cell receptor beta chain. As yet, its antigen is unknown. The V and J ends lost 10 bases and 8 bases respectively, with 23 bases between them. CDR3 length equals 15 residues. Germline-derived CDR1 and CDR2 are MNHEY and SVGAGI. The source of the sample is a study of cytomegalovirus exposure and HLA in healthy donors. Study background: Early released data had approximately 86 million unique TCRs, all coming from HLA-typed donors. Study-level findings and limits: CMV antigen specificity of three CMV-associated chains was confirmed in vitro.

Regarding donors, all were healthy bone marrow donors. The PCR made use of 60 Vbeta and 13 Jbeta primers. Sequenced by immunoSEQ multiplex PCR; TCRdb stores in-frame clones only, minus some. The sample includes 55,000 to 65,000 clones. The sample consisted of PBMCs. The TCR comes from a woman younger than 30 in good health and CMV-seronegative. The V call is TRBV6-5, the J call TRBJ1-4, with D maybe TRBD1 (6 bases). CDR3 nucleotide sequence: TGTGCCACCTCAAGGGAAGGGGGTGTCGGCGAAAAACTGTTTTTT. Protein sequence: CATSREGGVGEKLFF.